This T cell receptor beta chain was recorded in a study of blood T cell repertoires in COVID-19. Study-level background: Sites across the United States, Italy and Spain contributed samples from acute and convalescent COVID-19. PBMCs, B-cell-depleted T cells, or T cells provided the cDNA or gDNA that made up the material.

The V segment lost 3 bases and the J segment 3 bases; nucleotides outside the gene matches: 1. CDR3 length: 13 amino acids. The V gene's germline CDR1 is KGHDR and CDR2 SFDVKD. Authors' methods: Reference gene primer amplification yielded estimated nucleated cell counts. Libraries were prepared by immunoSEQ multiplex PCR; TCRdb keeps only in-frame clonotypes and omits some of them. V and J calls plus clone size are reproduced from that table; the DNA served to infer D and trimming. The table records a few hundred thousand clones, around 84% of them present only once. The specimen sequenced was peripheral blood. This chain connects TRBV24-1 to TRBJ2-7, with 7 bases lining up with TRBD2. The clonotype was recovered from a woman aged 18 to 35 with acute or convalescent COVID-19. As DNA, the CDR3 is TGTGCCACCAGTGATGGGGGGGGCTACGAGCAGTACTTC. Residues: CATSDGGGYEQYF.